This TCR beta chain stems from a study of CD4 T cells in relation to SARS-CoV-2 and coronaviruses. At the level of the study: After roughly ten days of antigen culture, PBMC TCR beta CDR3s were sequenced. The HLA restriction of the shared crossreactive spike epitopes was mapped.

This table comes from immunoSEQ multiplex PCR, and its TCRdb copy is limited to in-frame clones, with some not included. The data contain 20,000 to 25,000 clones, about three fifths of them seen just once; the ten biggest clones take up roughly 9.6%. Before the COVID-19 pandemic, during about 2011-2019, CD4+ T cells were taken from unexposed donors. After roughly ten days of culture, CD4+ T cells were isolated. On this clone: What it recognizes is unknown.

The sequence came from a human donor in good health. Sequenced: CD4+ T cells from PBMCs, cultured in vitro.

CDR3 DNA: TGTGCCAGCAGCCGACTGGGTGGTAACACTGAAGCTTTCTTT. Its translation is CASSRLGGNTEAFF. J is TRBJ1-1 and V is TRBV11-2; no definite D call. V dropped 5 bases and J dropped 2 bases, with 12 bases sitting between them. This CDR3 has 14 residues. From germline, CDR1 is SGHAT and CDR2 FQNNGV.